This T cell receptor (beta chain) was obtained from a study of post-analysis software for immune sequencing data. Study-wide results and limits: Compared with controls, patients had more of about 5 TRBV segments, including TRBV5-6, TRBV5-1 and TRBV20-1.

To note about this clonotype: What it binds is not known.

Sequencing libraries made from TCR beta cDNA carried unique molecular identifiers. TCRdb used MiXCR to reprocess the PCR reads, holding one entry per CDR3 protein. The repertoire holds about 500,000 distinct CDR3 sequences, with approximately 46% as singletons. Germline-derived CDR1 and CDR2 are SGHTA and FQGTGA. Trimming removed 2 bases from V and 0 bases from J, with 12 bases in between. The CDR3 contains 16 residues. The receptor was isolated from a girl aged 10-17 years with multiple sclerosis. This chain joins TRBV7-3 and TRBJ2-3; D is uncertain. The sample consisted of blood. Written as DNA, the CDR3 is TGTGCCAGCAGCTTAGATGGCGGAACTAGCACAGATACGCAGTATTTT. Its protein is CASSLDGGTSTDTQYF.